The 11 T cell receptor beta chains below come from one sample, sequenced in a study of T cells in Graves' hyperthyroidism and ophthalmopathy. Researchers amplified the TCR beta CDR3 regions from RNA transcripts. Initially, a first-round RT-PCR of the TCR CDR3 employed the HTBI primer set. From the multiplex PCR reads, TCRdb called clonotypes with MiXCR, one entry per CDR3 protein. The sample lists around 600,000 distinct CDR3 sequences, more than 14% occurring once. The material sequenced was blood. The receptors were sampled from a woman aged 50 to 60 with Graves' ophthalmopathy.

The chain joins TRBV6-1 to TRBJ2-1; 11 nucleotides match TRBD2. The junction had 12 bases not matched to a gene; V was cut back by 6 bases and J by 14 bases. Germline loops: CDR1 MNHNS, CDR2 SASEGT. The CDR3 loop spans 14 amino acids. CDR3 protein: CASRKGSGRALEFF. Here the CDR3 DNA reads TGTGCCAGCAGAAAAGGTAGCGGGAGGGCCTTGGAGTTCTTC.

The rearrangement links TRBV20-1 to TRBJ1-5, with TRBD1 matching 9 bases. Germline loops: CDR1 DFQATT, CDR2 SNEGSKA (reference sequence). Unmatched junction bases numbered 12, after V lost 5 bases and J lost 4 bases. The CDR3 is 16 amino acids. The CDR3 DNA follows: TGCAGTGCTCAAACCGGGACAGGGTTTTTGAATCAGCCCCAGCATTTT. Its protein is CSAQTGTGFLNQPQHF.

This clonotype has a count of ten or more. The chain couples TRBV27 to TRBJ2-7; 10 nucleotides agree with TRBD2. The CDR3 runs 16 residues. Unmatched junction bases numbered 4, after V lost 2 bases and J lost 0 bases. Per the germline V gene, CDR1 is MNHEY and CDR2 is SMNVEV (reference sequence). DNA of the CDR3: TGTGCCAGCAGTTTACATTGGACTAGCGGCTCCTACGAGCAGTACTTC. Residues: CASSLHWTSGSYEQYF.

This clonotype was seen ten or more times. The genes are TRBV3-1 and TRBJ2-7, with D unclear. Between the trimmed V and J ends, which lost 0 bases and 2 bases, there was a span of 5 bases. This CDR3 has 13 residues. Per the germline V gene, CDR1 is LGHDT and CDR2 is YNNKEL (reference sequence). The CDR3 bases are TGTGCCAGCAGCCAAGACAGAACCTACGAGCAGTACTTC. This codes for CASSQDRTYEQYF.

A few counts support this clonotype. The chain has TRBV19 and TRBJ2-2, with 8 positions matching TRBD2. Trimming at V came to 2 bases and at J to 2 bases, leaving 7 bases not matched to a gene. Germline CDR1 LNHDA, CDR2 SQIVND (reference sequence). The CDR3 extends over 17 amino acids. CDR3 protein: CASSIFALAENTGELFF. CDR3 in DNA: TGTGCCAGTAGTATATTTGCACTAGCGGAAAACACCGGGGAGCTGTTTTTT.

The sample holds many counts of this clonotype. The rearrangement links TRBV11-2 to TRBJ2-7, with unresolved D. The germline gives CDR1 SGHAT, CDR2 FQNNGV. The CDR3 contains 12 residues. V was cut by 0 bases and J by 7 bases, with 7 bases left in between. The CDR3: CASSLDTWEQYF. DNA for the CDR3: TGTGCCAGCAGCTTAGATACTTGGGAGCAGTACTTC.

In its sample, this clonotype was seen many times. The V gene is TRBV5-1, the J gene TRBJ1-3; D may be TRBD1 (5 bases). The germline V gene has CDR1 SGHRS and CDR2 YFSETQ. Trimming shortened V by 0 bases and J by 4 bases, and 11 bases separated the two germline ends. The CDR3 contains 15 residues. CDR3 amino acids: CASSLETGLGNTIYF. The CDR3 bases are TGCGCCAGCAGCTTGGAGACGGGGCTCGGAAACACCATATATTTT. Looking up the rest from reference TRBV5-1 and TRBJ1-3 gives the full variable domain: KAGVTQTPRYLIKTRGQQVTLSCSPISGHRSVSWYQQTPGQGLQFLFEYFSETQRNKGNFPGRFSGRQFSNSRSEMNVSTLELGDSALYLCASSLETGLGNTIYFGEGSWLTVV.

As for this clonotype: A much larger clone differs by one base, so this may be a read error. The chain has TRBV6-2 or TRBV6-3 and TRBJ2-1, with 12 bases fitting TRBD2. V shed 5 bases and J 3 bases; nucleotides not matched to a gene: 5. Germline lookup yields CDR1 MNHEY and CDR2 SVGEGT. This CDR3 region has 16 residues. CDR3 DNA sequence: TGTGCCAGCAGTCCCTGGACTAGCGGGAACTACAATGAGCAGTTCTTC. Its protein is CASSPWTSGNYNEQFF.

This clonotype was counted ten times or more. V usage is TRBV7-2 and J usage is TRBJ2-7, with 8 bases identical to TRBD2. The V and J ends lost 2 bases and 2 bases, in that order; junction bases with no gene match: 11. Germline CDR1 reads SGHTA; CDR2 reads FQGNSA. This CDR3 contains 17 residues. The CDR3 DNA reads as TGTGCCAGCAGCTTATCAGCGGGCGGGAGGTCGCCCTACGAGCAGTACTTC. Its translation: CASSLSAGGRSPYEQYF. Supplemented by reference TRBV7-2 and TRBJ2-7, the full variable domain reads GAGVSQSPSNKVTEKGKDVELRCDPISGHTALYWYRQSLGQGLEFLIYFQGNSAPDKSGLPSDRFSAERTGGSVSTLTIQRTQQEDSAVYLCASSLSAGGRSPYEQYFGPGTRLTVT.

There are many counts of this clonotype. The V call is TRBV28, the J call TRBJ1-1; 7 positions agree with TRBD1. V trimming: 3 bases; J trimming: 1 base; junction bases outside the gene matches: 11. The CDR3 spans 17 residues. Germline lookup yields CDR1 MDHEN and CDR2 SYDVKM. Here the CDR3 DNA reads TGTGCCAGCAGTTTTTTGACAGGGTCCCGAGGGAACACTGAAGCTTTCTTT. Protein product: CASSFLTGSRGNTEAFF. The full variable domain, rest sourced from reference TRBV28 and TRBJ1-1, is DVKVTQSSRYLVKRTGEKVFLECVQDMDHENMFWYRQDPGLGLRLIYFSYDVKMKEKGDIPEGYSVSREKKERFSLILESASTNQTSMYLCASSFLTGSRGNTEAFFGQGTRLTVV.

This clonotype was seen a handful of times. This may be a read error: a much more frequent sequence differs by one nucleotide. The J gene is TRBJ1-1, the V gene TRBV12-3 or TRBV12-4, with a weak D call TRBD1 (5 bases). V was shortened by 6 bases and J by 1 base, with 12 bases between the two germline ends. The CDR3 length is 14 residues. This CDR3 reads CASRATVRNTEAFF. The CDR3 DNA reads as TGTGCCAGCAGGGCGACAGTGAGGAACACTGAAGCTTTCTTT.